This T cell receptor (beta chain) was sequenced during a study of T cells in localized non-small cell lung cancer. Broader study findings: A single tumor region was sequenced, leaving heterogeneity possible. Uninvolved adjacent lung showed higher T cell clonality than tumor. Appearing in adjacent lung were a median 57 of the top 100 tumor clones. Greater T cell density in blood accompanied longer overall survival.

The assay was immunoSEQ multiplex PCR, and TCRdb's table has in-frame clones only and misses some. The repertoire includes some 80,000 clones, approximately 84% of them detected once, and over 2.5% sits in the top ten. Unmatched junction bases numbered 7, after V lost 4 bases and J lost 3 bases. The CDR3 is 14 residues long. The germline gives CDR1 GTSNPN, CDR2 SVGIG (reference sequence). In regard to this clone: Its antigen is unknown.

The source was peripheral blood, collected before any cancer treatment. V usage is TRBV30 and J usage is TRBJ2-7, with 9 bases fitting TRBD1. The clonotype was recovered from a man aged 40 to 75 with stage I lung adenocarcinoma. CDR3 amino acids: CAWTRPGQGYEQYF. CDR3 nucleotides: TGTGCCTGGACCCGTCCGGGACAGGGCTACGAGCAGTACTTC.